This T cell receptor (beta chain) emerged from a study of T cells after yellow fever vaccination. CDR3 length equals 12 residues. Trimming took 8 bases from V and 4 from J, leaving 8 bases between them. From germline, CDR1 is MNHNY and CDR2 SVGAGI (reference sequence). Overall study findings and caveats: Weaker, the secondary response had a peak occurring faster, on day 5 versus 15.

By 5'RACE template switching, TCR cDNA was produced, with a universal primer site and UMIs added in the process. MiXCR, run by TCRdb on the 5' RACE reads, gives a single entry per CDR3 protein. The repertoire holds 450,000 to 650,000 distinct CDR3 sequences, roughly 14% seen once, with about an eighth in the top ten. This clonotype has only a few counts. Antigen specificity is unknown. This sample comprised PBMCs, obtained on the day of the yellow fever booster vaccination. This chain uses TRBV6-6 with TRBJ2-2; D remains ambiguous. The sequence was obtained from a man aged 25 to 45 who received the YFV17D yellow fever vaccine. CDR3 amino acids: CASLESTGELFF. CDR3 nucleotides: TGTGCCAGCCTAGAGAGCACCGGGGAGCTGTTTTTT.